This TCR beta chain originates from a study of blood T cell repertoires in COVID-19. The overall study: Sites across the United States, Italy and Spain contributed samples from acute and convalescent COVID-19. The analysed material was cDNA or gDNA that came from T cells, B-cell-depleted T cells, or PBMCs.

The V gene's germline CDR1 is MRHNA and CDR2 SNTAGT. Trimming removed 0 bases at V and 4 bases at J, with 9 bases between. The CDR3 runs 14 residues. Sequencing used immunoSEQ multiplex PCR; TCRdb keeps in-frame clones, though not all of them. The sample shows over 300,000 clones, 80% to 90% of them seen only once. Participants' own reports of clinical history determined their cohort assignment. Cohort 3 recovered donors had two negative PCRs, clearance, or symptom resolution. The clonotype was recovered from a man aged 25 to 40 who had recovered from COVID-19. The source material was PBMCs or T cells enriched from blood (not recorded which). The V and J genes are TRBV6-4 and TRBJ1-2; a possible D gene is TRBD1 (5 bases). The CDR3 region has the DNA TGTGCCAGCAGTGACTCGGGGGGGATCTATGGCTACACCTTC. Its translation is CASSDSGGIYGYTF.